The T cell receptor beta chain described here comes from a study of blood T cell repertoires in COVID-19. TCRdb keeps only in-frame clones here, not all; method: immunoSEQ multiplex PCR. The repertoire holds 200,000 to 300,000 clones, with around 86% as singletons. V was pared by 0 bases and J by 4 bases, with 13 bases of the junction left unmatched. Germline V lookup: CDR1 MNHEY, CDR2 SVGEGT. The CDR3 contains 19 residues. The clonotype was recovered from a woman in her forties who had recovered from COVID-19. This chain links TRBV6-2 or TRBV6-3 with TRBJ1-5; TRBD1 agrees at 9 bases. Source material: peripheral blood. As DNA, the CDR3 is TGTGCCAGCAGTTACTCTACGGGACAGGGTGCGACACGGAATCAGCCCCAGCATTTT. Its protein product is CASSYSTGQGATRNQPQHF.